This T cell receptor beta chain was sequenced for a study of blood T cells in healthy people across ages. This clonotype has a handful of counts. Antigen: not known. The CDR3 spans 13 residues. CDR1 is SGHRS and CDR2 is YFSETQ in the germline V gene. The V gene lost 2 bases and the J gene lost 0 bases, with 6 bases spanning the gap. Whole-study results and caveats: The recorded TCR beta diversity per million T cells decreased in a roughly linear manner with age. TCR beta diversity was tightly associated with the proportion of naive T cells.

A second PCR of about 7 to 11 cycles used a sample-barcoded 5' primer and a J-beta primer mix. Every sample gave at least 2.5 million paired-end reads containing CDR3. TCRdb itself ran the 5' RACE reads through MiXCR, one entry per CDR3 protein. The table shows around 690,000 distinct CDR3 sequences, with approximately 59% occurring only once. The sample taken for sequencing was blood. The clonotype originates from a man aged 60 to 75 in good health. The chain carries TRBV5-1 and TRBJ2-7; D remains ambiguous. The CDR3 here is CASSFYISYEQYF. CDR3 DNA sequence: TGCGCCAGCAGCTTTTACATCTCCTACGAGCAGTACTTC.